Reported below is one TCR beta chain. No antigen is known for it. The entry originates in a study of shared clonotypes between healthy human individuals. Study as a whole: A couple of female and a few male donors aged 18 to 49 were enrolled.

Overall study findings and caveats: An anticipated effect of sequencing depth on clonotype sharing among donors was recognized. Apart from blood, nothing was sampled; tissue repertoires likely differ.

In germline, CDR1 is ENHRY, CDR2 SYGVKD. The CDR3 is made up of 13 amino acids. Trimming shortened V by 7 bases and J by 1 base, and 7 bases separated the two germline ends. Only Caucasian adults living in Nashville, Tennessee made up the donor group. Sequenced by immunoSEQ multiplex PCR; TCRdb stores in-frame clones only, minus some. The table includes 2 million to 3 million clones, approximately 94% detected once. The sequencing input was naive CD4+ T cells from PBMCs. The subset here: CD45RA+ positively selected. The clonotype comes from a man between 18 and 29 years old in good health. Some clones in this sample may be carry-over from other donors' samples. The chain recombines TRBV10-3 with TRBJ2-2; TRBD1 is a possible D gene (5 bases). The CDR3 reads CAIKQGNTGELFF. The CDR3, as DNA: TGTGCCATCAAGCAGGGGAACACCGGGGAGCTGTTTTTT.